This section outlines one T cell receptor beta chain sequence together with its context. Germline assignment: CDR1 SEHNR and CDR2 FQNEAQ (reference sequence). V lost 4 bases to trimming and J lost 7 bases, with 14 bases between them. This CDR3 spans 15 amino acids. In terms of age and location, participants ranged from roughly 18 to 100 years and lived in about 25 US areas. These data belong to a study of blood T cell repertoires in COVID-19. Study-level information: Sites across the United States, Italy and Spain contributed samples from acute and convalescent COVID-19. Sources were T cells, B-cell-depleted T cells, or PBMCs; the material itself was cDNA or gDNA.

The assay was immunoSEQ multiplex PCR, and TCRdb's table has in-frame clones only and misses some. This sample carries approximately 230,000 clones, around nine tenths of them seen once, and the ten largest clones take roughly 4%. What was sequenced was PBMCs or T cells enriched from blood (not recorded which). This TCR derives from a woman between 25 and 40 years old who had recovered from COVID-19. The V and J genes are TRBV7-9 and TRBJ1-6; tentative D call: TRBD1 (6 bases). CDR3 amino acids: CASSSEQGINSPLHF. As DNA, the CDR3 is TGTGCCAGCAGCTCAGAACAGGGTATCAATTCACCCCTCCACTTT.